Following are 30 T cell receptor beta chains from one sample sequenced in a study of metastatic and nonmetastatic thyroid tumors. Among the patients, none had received any treatment before thyroid surgery. MiXCR reprocessed the PCR reads for TCRdb. The profile shows 30,000 to 40,000 clones, around 16% of them singletons. Input material: blood. The receptor set was obtained from a male donor with papillary thyroid cancer or a benign thyroid nodule (not recorded which). Some clones in this sample may be carry-over from other donors' samples.

This clone occurred many times. The genes are TRBV7-8 and TRBJ1-4, with TRBD1 matching over 7 bases. The junction had 8 bases not matched to a gene; V was cut back by 5 bases and J by 5 bases. The CDR3 runs to 15 residues. The germline gives CDR1 SGHVS, CDR2 FQNEAQ. CDR3 protein: CASSLRQGINEKLFF. The CDR3 DNA reads as TGTGCCAGCAGCCTCCGACAGGGTATCAATGAAAAACTGTTTTTT.

This clone is labeled as medium-sized. V is TRBV12-3 or TRBV12-4 and J is TRBJ2-2; 9 bases align to TRBD2. This CDR3 region has 17 residues. V lost 4 bases, J lost 2 bases, and 8 bases stayed unmatched. The CDR3 nucleotides are TGTGCCAGCAGTTCCAGTCTAGCGGGGCTTAACACCGGGGAGCTGTTTTTT. Protein: CASSSSLAGLNTGELFF.

The chain joins TRBV19 to TRBJ1-5; D gene ambiguous. Trimming shortened V by 1 base and J by 1 base, and 14 bases separated the two germline ends. The CDR3 is 17 amino acids. Germline values: CDR1 LNHDA, CDR2 SQIVND (reference sequence). In nucleotides, the CDR3 is TGTGCCAGTAGTATAGTTGGGAGGTCTAGCAGCAATCAGCCCCAGCATTTT. It translates to CASSIVGRSSSNQPQHF. Combining the CDR3 with reference TRBV19 and TRBJ1-5 gives the whole variable domain DGGITQSPKYLFRKEGQNVTLSCEQNLNHDAMYWYRQDPGQGLRLIYYSQIVNDFQKGDIAEGYSVSREKKESFPLTVTSAQKNPTAFYLCASSIVGRSSSNQPQHFGDGTRLSIL.

Concerning this clone: Other DNA sequences within the sample encode an identical CDR3. V and J are TRBV5-5 and TRBJ2-7; TRBD1 or TRBD2 may be the D gene (6 bases each). Trimming pared 1 base from V and 7 bases from J, leaving 9 bases between. The CDR3 is 12 residues long. From germline, CDR1 is SGHKS and CDR2 YYEKEE (reference sequence). The CDR3 loop is CASSLRGTEQYF. The CDR3 coding sequence is TGTGCCAGCAGCTTGAGGGGGACTGAGCAGTACTTC.

This clone was detected many times. The gene calls are TRBV2 and TRBJ2-1; 8 bases are shared with TRBD2. Trimming took 2 bases from V and 7 from J; bases not matched to a gene: 7. This CDR3 comprises 15 residues. From germline, CDR1 is SNHLY and CDR2 FYNNEI. Written as DNA, the CDR3 is TGTGCCAGCAGTGAAAAGTCAGCGGGAGAAAATGAGCAGTTCTTC. Translation gives CASSEKSAGENEQFF.

This clone turned up a few times. The junction does not match germline at one end; this may be a read error. The rearrangement links TRBV28 to TRBJ2-5; D possibly corresponds to TRBD2 (5 bases). The CDR3 runs 15 residues. Germline V lookup: CDR1 MDHEN, CDR2 SYDVKM. Here the CDR3 DNA reads TGTGCCAGCTTGGACGGAGGTCAGTACCAAGAGACCCACTACTTC. It yields the protein CASLDGGQYQETHYF. The full variable domain, with the rest looked up from reference TRBV28 and TRBJ2-5, is DVKVTQSSRYLVKRTGEKVFLECVQDMDHENMFWYRQDPGLGLRLIYFSYDVKMKEKGDIPEGYSVSREKKERFSLILESASTNQTSMYLCASLDGGQYQETHYFGPGTRLLVL.

This clone was observed many times. This chain connects TRBV7-2 to TRBJ2-7; weak D call: TRBD1 (5 bases). V was clipped by 5 bases and J by 4 bases, with 6 bases between them. Germline assignment: CDR1 SGHTA and CDR2 FQGNSA. The CDR3 is 11 residues long. The CDR3 DNA follows: TGTGCCAGCAGCCCAGGGTACGAGCAGTACTTC. Translating gives CASSPGYEQYF.

This clone was detected ten times or more. The chain uses TRBV20-1 and TRBJ2-7, with D unclear. CDR1 and CDR2 (germline): DFQATT, SNEGSKA (reference sequence). The CDR3 runs to 14 residues. The V gene lost 3 bases and the J gene lost 0 bases, with 12 bases spanning the gap. The CDR3 DNA sequence: TGCAGTGCTAGGCCTTTTGGGATCTCCTACGAGCAGTACTTC. This translates into CSARPFGISYEQYF.

The V call is TRBV6-2 or TRBV6-3, the J call TRBJ1-2; D is perhaps TRBD1 (5 bases). Germline CDR1 is MNHEY and CDR2 is SVGEGT. CDR3 length equals 14 residues. The V gene lost 2 bases and the J gene lost 4 bases, with 11 bases spanning the gap. DNA for the CDR3: TGTGCCAGCAGTTACGCTGTCGGGGGCTATGGCTACACCTTC. Protein sequence: CASSYAVGGYGYTF.

To note about this clone: The germline gene is not matched at one end of the junction; a read error may be the cause. V gene TRBV6-2 or TRBV6-3 combines with J gene TRBJ2-5, with 10 bases that match TRBD2. This CDR3 region has 16 residues. CDR1 and CDR2 from the germline V gene are MNHEY and SVGEGT. This CDR3 is CASRGTTSGAPKTQCF. In DNA form, the CDR3 reads TGTGCCAGCAGGGGGACTACTAGCGGGGCCCCAAAGACCCAGTGCTTC.

This clone was seen many times. The chain carries TRBV19 and TRBJ2-1; a possible D gene is TRBD1 (5 bases). From germline, CDR1 is LNHDA and CDR2 SQIVND (reference sequence). V lost 6 bases and J lost 0, with 15 bases in between. The CDR3 extends over 16 amino acids. CDR3 DNA: TGTGCCAGTAGGTTTAAGGGGATGGGCTCCTACAATGAGCAGTTCTTC. It translates to CASRFKGMGSYNEQFF.

Many counts were recorded for this clone. This chain joins TRBV30 and TRBJ1-4; 9 nucleotides match TRBD1. Unmatched junction bases numbered 16, after V lost 5 bases and J lost 0 bases. The CDR3 loop spans 19 amino acids. Germline V gene lookup returns CDR1 GTSNPN and CDR2 SVGIG (reference sequence). CDR3 nucleotide sequence: TGTGCCTGGTCTCTCTCCGGGACAGGGCAGGTTGCAACTAATGAAAAACTGTTTTTT. It encodes CAWSLSGTGQVATNEKLFF. Complete variable domain (other parts from reference TRBV30 and TRBJ1-4): SQTIHQWPATLVQPVGSPLSLECTVEGTSNPNLYWYRQAAGRGLQLLFYSVGIGQISSEVPQNLSASRPQDRQFILSSKKLLLSDSGFYLCAWSLSGTGQVATNEKLFFGSGTQLSVL.

The table lists this clone with many counts. The V call is TRBV7-6, the J call TRBJ2-3; no clear D gene. The CDR3 is 13 amino acids. Germline CDR1 reads SGHVS; CDR2 reads FNYEAQ. Trimming took 2 bases from V and 6 from J, leaving 9 bases between them. Here the CDR3 reads CASSLTGPDTQYF. The CDR3 DNA sequence: TGTGCCAGCAGCTTAACCGGCCCGGATACGCAGTATTTT.

This clone was picked up many times. DNA of the CDR3: TGTGCCAGCAGCGCTCAGGGGAGTGTAATAGGTTACACCTTC. Its translation is CASSAQGSVIGYTF. The chain combines TRBV11-2 with TRBJ1-2; TRBD1 might be the D (6 bases). This CDR3 has 14 residues. V shed 5 bases and J shed 11 bases, with 21 bases lying between them. Germline CDR1 SGHAT, CDR2 FQNNGV.

There are many counts of this clone. The chain couples TRBV7-2 to TRBJ2-5, with D tentatively TRBD2 (5 bases). Per the germline V gene, CDR1 is SGHTA and CDR2 is FQGNSA. V shed 3 bases and J shed 5 bases, with 16 bases lying between them. The CDR3 has 15 amino acids. The CDR3 DNA reads as TGTGCCAGCAGCTTCGGATTGAGGGTGTGGGAGACCCAGTACTTC. It yields the protein CASSFGLRVWETQYF.

This clone has only a few counts. The gene calls are TRBV6-5 and TRBJ2-1, with 12 bases aligning to TRBD2. This CDR3 is built from 16 residues. Germline V gene lookup returns CDR1 MNHEY and CDR2 SVGAGI. V was clipped by 4 bases and J by 4 bases; unmatched bases: 5. The CDR3, as DNA: TGTGCCAGCAGTTTCCTAGCGGGGGGGTGGTACAATGAGCAGTTCTTC. Translated, it gives CASSFLAGGWYNEQFF.

The V call is TRBV28, the J call TRBJ2-6, with no clear D. Germline assignment: CDR1 MDHEN and CDR2 SYDVKM. The V end was cut by 8 bases, the J end by 3 bases, with 8 bases between. The CDR3 length is 13 residues. For the CDR3, the DNA is TGTGCCAGCCAATCGAGTGGGGCCAACGTCCTGACTTTC. Translated: CASQSSGANVLTF.

This clone was picked up many times. The J gene is TRBJ1-1, the V gene TRBV7-2, with 10 nucleotides matching TRBD1. The CDR3 loop spans 14 amino acids. Per the germline V gene, CDR1 is SGHTA and CDR2 is FQGNSA. V lost 5 bases to trimming and J lost 5 bases; unmatched junction nucleotides: 5. The CDR3 is CASSGGQGDTEAFF. CDR3 sequence (DNA): TGTGCCAGCAGCGGTGGACAGGGGGATACTGAAGCTTTCTTT.

Notes on this clone: The CDR3 ends on some other residue instead of the conserved phenylalanine or tryptophan, so this is likely a read error. It is unclear where the CDR3 begins or ends on the DNA, so no DNA is shown, and the CDR3 is as TCRdb lists it. The rearrangement joins TRBV7-8 to TRBJ2-4; the table calls TRBD1, which could not be checked here. 9 amino acids form the CDR3, both terminal residues included. Germline assignment: CDR1 SGHVS and CDR2 FQNEAQ. This CDR3 reads CASSLAGHA.

This clone was counted at least ten times. V usage is TRBV30 and J usage is TRBJ2-5, with D unclear. CDR3 length: 13 amino acids. Trimming shortened V by 1 base and J by 4 bases, and 10 bases separated the two germline ends. The germline V gene has CDR1 GTSNPN and CDR2 SVGIG (reference sequence). In nucleotides, the CDR3 is TGTGCCTGGAGTGAAGGGATCGGAGAGACCCAGTACTTC. This gives the protein CAWSEGIGETQYF.

At least ten counts were recorded for this clone. The chain combines TRBV18 with TRBJ1-6, with a tentative D call TRBD1 (5 bases). With 2 bases removed from V and 10 bases from J, the gap between germline ends came to 12 bases. There are 14 residues in the CDR3. Germline V gene data show CDR1 as KGHSH and CDR2 as LQKENI. CDR3 in amino acids: CASSPGQGLSPLHF. CDR3 coding DNA: TGTGCCAGCTCACCAGGCCAGGGCTTGTCACCCCTCCACTTT.

This clone was seen repeatedly, ten times or more. V is TRBV10-3 and J is TRBJ2-2; a possible D gene is TRBD2 (6 bases). The CDR3 contains 12 residues. V lost 8 bases to trimming and J lost 8 bases, with 12 bases between them. CDR1 and CDR2 (germline): ENHRY, SYGVKD. The CDR3 loop is CAISREGGELFF. The CDR3 DNA reads TGTGCCATCTCGCGGGAAGGAGGGGAGCTGTTTTTT.

Ten or more counts support this clone. CDR3 sequence: CASSPRTTSTGELFF. The CDR3 nucleotides are TGTGCCAGCAGCCCCCGGACTACTTCGACCGGGGAGCTGTTTTTT. The chain carries TRBV3-1 and TRBJ2-2, with D perhaps TRBD2 (6 bases). The germline V and J ends were trimmed by 4 bases and 5 bases, with 14 bases remaining between them. The CDR3 sequence is 15 residues long. Germline lookup yields CDR1 LGHDT and CDR2 YNNKEL (reference sequence).

This clone has ten or more counts. V is TRBV30 and J is TRBJ2-7, with 7 bases fitting TRBD2. With V trimmed by 0 bases and J by 0 bases, 2 bases remained unmatched. Germline V CDR1 and CDR2: GTSNPN, SVGIG (reference sequence). The CDR3 extends over 14 amino acids. The CDR3 bases are TGTGCCTGGAGTGTAGGCGGGAGCTCCTACGAGCAGTACTTC. The encoded protein is CAWSVGGSSYEQYF.

The chain is built from TRBV6-4 and TRBJ1-6, with D perhaps matching TRBD1 (6 bases). The length of the CDR3 is 15 residues. In germline, CDR1 is MRHNA, CDR2 SNTAGT. V lost 6 bases, J lost 0 bases, and 9 bases lay in between. The DNA of the CDR3 is TGTGCCAGCAGCCCGGACAGCTCCTATAATTCACCCCTCCACTTT. Its protein product is CASSPDSSYNSPLHF.

At least ten counts were recorded for this clone. This sequence joins TRBV7-2 and TRBJ2-7; 11 bases align to TRBD2. Losses at the gene ends were 6 bases for V and 1 base for J; bases not matched to a gene: 2. Germline V gives CDR1 SGHTA, CDR2 FQGNSA. The CDR3 length is 14 residues. The CDR3 spells CASRPSGGSYEQYF. The CDR3 bases are TGTGCCAGCAGACCTAGCGGGGGGTCCTACGAGCAGTACTTC.

The chain uses TRBV30 and TRBJ2-2; D unclear. CDR3 length: 13 residues. The germline V and J ends were trimmed by 3 bases and 5 bases, with 10 bases remaining between them. CDR1 is GTSNPN, CDR2 SVGIG, per germline (reference sequence). DNA for the CDR3: TGTGCCTGGAGCTCAATTTGGACCGGGGAGCTGTTTTTT. It translates to CAWSSIWTGELFF.

The table lists this clone with many counts. CDR3 loop: CASSFQGVPSYGYTF. CDR3 DNA: TGTGCCAGCAGCTTCCAGGGTGTCCCCTCCTATGGCTACACCTTC. The chain links TRBV7-9 to TRBJ1-2; D is possibly TRBD1 (5 bases). The CDR3 loop spans 15 amino acids. CDR1 and CDR2 (germline): SEHNR, FQNEAQ (reference sequence). V dropped 3 bases and J dropped 4 bases, with 15 bases sitting between them.

This clone was counted many times. This chain connects TRBV4-1 to TRBJ2-1; D possibly matches TRBD1 or TRBD2 (6 bases each). The V gene's germline CDR1 is MGHRA and CDR2 YSYEKL. The germline V and J ends were trimmed by 1 base and 8 bases, with 18 bases remaining between them. This CDR3 is 16 amino acids long. The CDR3 nucleotides read TGCGCCAGCAGCCAAGCGGGGGCCCGATTCTCCCATGAGCAGTTCTTC. Amino acid sequence: CASSQAGARFSHEQFF.

This clone was recorded at least ten times. Within the sample, other DNA sequences also encode this same CDR3. The chain couples TRBV5-5 to TRBJ1-5, with D tentatively TRBD1 (6 bases). The length of the CDR3 is 14 residues. Trimming stripped 4 bases from V and 4 bases from J, with 12 bases between. Germline V lookup: CDR1 SGHKS, CDR2 YYEKEE (reference sequence). CDR3 DNA: TGTGCCAGCAGCCTAGGGGGAGGGAATCAGCCCCAGCATTTT. Translated: CASSLGGGNQPQHF.